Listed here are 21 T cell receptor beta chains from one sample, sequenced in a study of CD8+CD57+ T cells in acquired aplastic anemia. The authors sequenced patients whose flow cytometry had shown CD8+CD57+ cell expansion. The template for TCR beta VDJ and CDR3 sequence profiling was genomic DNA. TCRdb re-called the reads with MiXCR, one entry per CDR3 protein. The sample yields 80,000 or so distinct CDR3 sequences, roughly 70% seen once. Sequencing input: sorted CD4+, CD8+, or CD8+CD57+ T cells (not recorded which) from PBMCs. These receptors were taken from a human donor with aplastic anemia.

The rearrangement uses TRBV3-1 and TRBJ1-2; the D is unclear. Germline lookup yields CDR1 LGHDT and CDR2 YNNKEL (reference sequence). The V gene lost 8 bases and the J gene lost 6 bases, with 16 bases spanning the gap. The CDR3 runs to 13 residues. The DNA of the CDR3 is TGTGCCAGCGGCAGTACCGATAGGCATGGCTACACCTTC. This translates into CASGSTDRHGYTF.

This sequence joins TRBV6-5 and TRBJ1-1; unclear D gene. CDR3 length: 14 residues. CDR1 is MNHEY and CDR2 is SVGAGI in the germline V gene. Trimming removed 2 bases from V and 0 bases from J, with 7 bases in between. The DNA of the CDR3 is TGTGCCAGCAGTTACGCAGGCTTGAACACTGAAGCTTTCTTT. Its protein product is CASSYAGLNTEAFF.

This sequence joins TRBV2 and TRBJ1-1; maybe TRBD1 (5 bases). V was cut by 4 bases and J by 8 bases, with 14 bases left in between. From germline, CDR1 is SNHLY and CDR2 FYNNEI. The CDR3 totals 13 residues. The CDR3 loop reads CASSVEMRGEAFF. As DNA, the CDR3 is TGTGCCAGCAGTGTCGAAATGAGGGGCGAAGCTTTCTTT.

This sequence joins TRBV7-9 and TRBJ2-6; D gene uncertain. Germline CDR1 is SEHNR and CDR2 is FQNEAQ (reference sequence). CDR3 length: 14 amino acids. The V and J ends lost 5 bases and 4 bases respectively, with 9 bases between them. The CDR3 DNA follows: TGTGCCAGCAGCCCCGTCTCCGGGGCCAACGTCCTGACTTTC. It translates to CASSPVSGANVLTF.

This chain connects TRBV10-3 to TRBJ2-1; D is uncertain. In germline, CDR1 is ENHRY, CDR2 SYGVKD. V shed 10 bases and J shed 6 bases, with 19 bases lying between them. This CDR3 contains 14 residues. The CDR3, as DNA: TGTGCCACCATAAACCCCAAGTCTCCCAATGAGCAGTTCTTC. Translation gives CATINPKSPNEQFF.

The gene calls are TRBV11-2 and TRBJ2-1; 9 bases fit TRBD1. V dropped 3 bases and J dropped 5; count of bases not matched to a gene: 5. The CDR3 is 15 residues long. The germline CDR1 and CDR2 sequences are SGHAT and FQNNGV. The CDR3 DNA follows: TGTGCCAGCAGCTTGATGGGACAGGGAAACAATGAGCAGTTCTTC. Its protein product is CASSLMGQGNNEQFF.

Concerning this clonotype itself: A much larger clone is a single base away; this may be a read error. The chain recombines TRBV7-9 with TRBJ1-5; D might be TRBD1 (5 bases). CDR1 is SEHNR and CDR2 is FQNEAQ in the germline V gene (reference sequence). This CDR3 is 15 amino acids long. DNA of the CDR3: TGTGCCAGCAGCCAAACAGGAGAGAGCAATCAGCCCAAGCATTTT. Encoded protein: CASSQTGESNQPKHF.

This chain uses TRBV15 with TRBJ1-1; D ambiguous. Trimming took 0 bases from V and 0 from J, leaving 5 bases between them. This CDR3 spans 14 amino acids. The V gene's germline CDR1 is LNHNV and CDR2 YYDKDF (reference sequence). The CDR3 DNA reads TGTGCCACCAGCAGAGATATTATGAACACTGAAGCTTTCTTT. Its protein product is CATSRDIMNTEAFF.

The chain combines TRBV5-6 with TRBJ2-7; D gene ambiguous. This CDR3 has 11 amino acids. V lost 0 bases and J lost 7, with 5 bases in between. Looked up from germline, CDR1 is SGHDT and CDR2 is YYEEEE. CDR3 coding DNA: TGTGCCAGCAGCTTGGAACGGGAGCAGTACTTC. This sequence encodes CASSLEREQYF.

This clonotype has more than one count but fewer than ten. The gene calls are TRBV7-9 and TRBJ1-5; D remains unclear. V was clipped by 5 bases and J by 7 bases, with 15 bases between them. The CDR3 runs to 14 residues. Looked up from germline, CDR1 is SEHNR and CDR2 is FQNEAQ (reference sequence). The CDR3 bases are TGTGCCAGCAGCCCCGGCGGGCCGGGGCAGCCCCAGCATTTT. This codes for CASSPGGPGQPQHF. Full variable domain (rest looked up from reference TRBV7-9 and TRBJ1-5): DTGVSQNPRHKITKRGQNVTFRCDPISEHNRLYWYRQTLGQGPEFLTYFQNEAQLEKSRLLSDRFSAERPKGSFSTLEIQRTEQGDSAMYLCASSPGGPGQPQHFGDGTRLSIL.

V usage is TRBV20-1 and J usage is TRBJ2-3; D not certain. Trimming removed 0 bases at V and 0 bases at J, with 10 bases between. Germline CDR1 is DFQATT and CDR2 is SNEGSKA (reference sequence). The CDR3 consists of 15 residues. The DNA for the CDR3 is TGCAGTGCTAGAGACGCTGCCGCTAGCACAGATACGCAGTATTTT. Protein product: CSARDAAASTDTQYF.

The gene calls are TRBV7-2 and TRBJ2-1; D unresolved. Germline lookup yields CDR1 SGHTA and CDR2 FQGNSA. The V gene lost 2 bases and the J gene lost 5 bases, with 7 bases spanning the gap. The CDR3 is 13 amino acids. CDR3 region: CASSLTGDNEQFF. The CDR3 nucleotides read TGTGCCAGCAGCTTAACTGGGGACAATGAGCAGTTCTTC.

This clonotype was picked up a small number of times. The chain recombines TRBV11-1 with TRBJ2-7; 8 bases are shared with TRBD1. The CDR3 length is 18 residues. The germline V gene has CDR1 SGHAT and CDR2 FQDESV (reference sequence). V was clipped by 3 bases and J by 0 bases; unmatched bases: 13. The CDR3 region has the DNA TGTGCCAGCAGCTTCGGTCTATACAGGGGGGCCCTCTCCTACGAGCAGTACTTC. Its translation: CASSFGLYRGALSYEQYF.

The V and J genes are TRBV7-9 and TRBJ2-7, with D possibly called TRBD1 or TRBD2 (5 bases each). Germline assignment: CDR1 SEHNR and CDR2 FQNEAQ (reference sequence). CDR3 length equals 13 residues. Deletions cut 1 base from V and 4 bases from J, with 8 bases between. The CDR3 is CASSLVGVYEQYF. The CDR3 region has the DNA TGTGCCAGCAGCTTAGTGGGGGTTTACGAGCAGTACTTC.

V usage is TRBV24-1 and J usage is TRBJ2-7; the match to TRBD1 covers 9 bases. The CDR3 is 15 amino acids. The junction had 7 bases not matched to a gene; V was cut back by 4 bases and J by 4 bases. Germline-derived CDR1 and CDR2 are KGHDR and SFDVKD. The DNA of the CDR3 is TGTGCCACCAGTGACCCCAGGGACAGGGAATACGAGCAGTACTTC. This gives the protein CATSDPRDREYEQYF.

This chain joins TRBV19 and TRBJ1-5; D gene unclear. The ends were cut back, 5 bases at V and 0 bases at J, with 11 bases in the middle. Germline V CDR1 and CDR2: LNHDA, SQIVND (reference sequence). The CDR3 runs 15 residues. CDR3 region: CASSWTDNSNQPQHF. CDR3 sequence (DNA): TGTGCCAGTAGTTGGACGGATAATAGCAATCAGCCCCAGCATTTT.

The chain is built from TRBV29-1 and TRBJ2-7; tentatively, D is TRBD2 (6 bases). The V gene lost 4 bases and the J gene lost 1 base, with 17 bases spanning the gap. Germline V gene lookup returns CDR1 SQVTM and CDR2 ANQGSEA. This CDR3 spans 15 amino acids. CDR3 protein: CSVGGAEGSSYEQYF. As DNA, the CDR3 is TGCAGCGTTGGCGGCGCGGAGGGATCATCCTACGAGCAGTACTTC.

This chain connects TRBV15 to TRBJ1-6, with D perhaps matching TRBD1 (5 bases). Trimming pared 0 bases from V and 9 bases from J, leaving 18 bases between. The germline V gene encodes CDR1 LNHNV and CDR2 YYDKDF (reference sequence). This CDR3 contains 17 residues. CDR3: CATSRDYHGALSSPLHF. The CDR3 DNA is TGTGCCACCAGCAGAGACTATCATGGGGCTTTATCTTCACCCCTCCACTTT.

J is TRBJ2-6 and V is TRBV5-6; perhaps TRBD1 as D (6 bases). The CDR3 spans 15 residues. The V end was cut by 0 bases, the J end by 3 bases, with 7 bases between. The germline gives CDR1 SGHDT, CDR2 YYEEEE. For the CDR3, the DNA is TGTGCCAGCAGCTTGGAGACAGGTGGGGCCAACGTCCTGACTTTC. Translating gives CASSLETGGANVLTF. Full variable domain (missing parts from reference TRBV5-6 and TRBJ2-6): DAGVTQSPTHLIKTRGQQVTLRCSPKSGHDTVSWYQQALGQGPQFIFQYYEEEERQRGNFPDRFSGHQFPNYSSELNVNALLLGDSALYLCASSLETGGANVLTFGAGSRLTVL.

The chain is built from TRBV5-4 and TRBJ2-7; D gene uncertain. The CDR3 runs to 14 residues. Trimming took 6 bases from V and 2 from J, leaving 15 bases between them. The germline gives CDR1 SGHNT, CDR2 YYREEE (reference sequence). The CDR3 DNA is TGTGCCAGCAACAATGGACCGGTGACCTACGAGCAGTACTTC. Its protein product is CASNNGPVTYEQYF.

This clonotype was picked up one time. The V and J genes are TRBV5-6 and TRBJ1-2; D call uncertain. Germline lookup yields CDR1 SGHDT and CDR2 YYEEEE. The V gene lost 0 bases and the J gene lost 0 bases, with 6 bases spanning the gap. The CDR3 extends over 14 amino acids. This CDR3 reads CASSLVQTNYGYTF. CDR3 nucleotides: TGTGCCAGCAGCTTGGTACAGACTAACTATGGCTACACCTTC. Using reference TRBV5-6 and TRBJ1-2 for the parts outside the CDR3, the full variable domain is DAGVTQSPTHLIKTRGQQVTLRCSPKSGHDTVSWYQQALGQGPQFIFQYYEEEERQRGNFPDRFSGHQFPNYSSELNVNALLLGDSALYLCASSLVQTNYGYTFGSGTRLTVV.